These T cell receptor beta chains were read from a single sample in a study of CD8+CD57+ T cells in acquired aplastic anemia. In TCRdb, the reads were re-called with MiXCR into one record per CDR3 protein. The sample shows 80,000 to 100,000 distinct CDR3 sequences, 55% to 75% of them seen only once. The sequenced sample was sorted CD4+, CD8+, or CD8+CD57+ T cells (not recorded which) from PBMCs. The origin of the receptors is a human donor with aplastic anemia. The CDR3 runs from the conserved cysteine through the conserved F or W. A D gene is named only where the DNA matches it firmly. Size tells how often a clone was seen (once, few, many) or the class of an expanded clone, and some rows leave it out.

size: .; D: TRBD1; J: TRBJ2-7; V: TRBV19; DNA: TGTGCCACTCAAGACAGGGCCGGTTTATACTACGAGCAGTACTTC; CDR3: CATQDRAGLYYEQYF
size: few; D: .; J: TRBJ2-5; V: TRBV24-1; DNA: TGTGCCACCAGTGATCCAGGGGAGGGTCCTCAAGAGACCCAGTACTTC; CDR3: CATSDPGEGPQETQYF
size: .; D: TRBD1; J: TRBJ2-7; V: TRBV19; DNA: TGTGCCAGTTCTATCGACTCCCGGGACAGCTCGGGGAAAAGCTCCTACGAGCAGTACTTC; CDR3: CASSIDSRDSSGKSSYEQYF
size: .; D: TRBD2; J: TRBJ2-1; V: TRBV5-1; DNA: TGCGCCAGCAGCTTGGGCGGGGGGGAGAATGAGCAGTTCTTC; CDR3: CASSLGGGENEQFF
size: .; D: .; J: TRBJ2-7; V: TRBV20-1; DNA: TGCAGTGCTACCGGGGCAGTCGGCTACGAGCAGTACTTC; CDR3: CSATGAVGYEQYF
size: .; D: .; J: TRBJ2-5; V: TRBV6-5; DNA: TGTGCCAGCAGTTACTCAACACTAGCCCAAGAGACCCAGTACTTC; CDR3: CASSYSTLAQETQYF
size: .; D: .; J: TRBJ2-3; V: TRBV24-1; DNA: TGTGCCACCAGTGCTACGGCAACAGATACGCAGTATTTT; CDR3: CATSATATDTQYF
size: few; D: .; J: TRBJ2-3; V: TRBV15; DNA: TGTGCCACCAGCAAAAACTTCGCGGGAAGCACAGATACGCAGTATTTT; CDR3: CATSKNFAGSTDTQYF
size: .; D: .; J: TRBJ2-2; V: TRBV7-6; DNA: TGTGCCAGCAGCTTACGACCCACCGGGGAGCTGTTTTTT; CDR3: CASSLRPTGELFF
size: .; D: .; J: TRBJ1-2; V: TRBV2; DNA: TGTGCCGGGGCGAGGGGACCTCCAAACTATGGCTACACCTTC; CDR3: CAGARGPPNYGYTF
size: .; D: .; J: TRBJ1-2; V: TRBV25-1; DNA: TGTGCCAGCAGTGATACCCTGGACATCTATAGCTACACCTTC; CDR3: CASSDTLDIYSYTF
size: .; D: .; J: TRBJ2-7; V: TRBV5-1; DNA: TGCGCCAGCAGCTTGTCCTACTCCCGGGGAAAGGAGCAGTACTTC; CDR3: CASSLSYSRGKEQYF
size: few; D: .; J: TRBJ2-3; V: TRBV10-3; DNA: TGTGCCATCAGTCAGACACAGGCAGATACGCAGTATTTT; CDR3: CAISQTQADTQYF
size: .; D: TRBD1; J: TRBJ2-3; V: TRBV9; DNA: TGTGCCAGCAGCATGACGACAGGGCCAACAGATACGCAGTATTTT; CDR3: CASSMTTGPTDTQYF
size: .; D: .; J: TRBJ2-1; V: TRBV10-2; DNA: TGCGCCAGCACTCGGACTGGGAATGAGCAGTTCTTC; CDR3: CASTRTGNEQFF
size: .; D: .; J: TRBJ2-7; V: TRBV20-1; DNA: TGCAGTGCTAGTTACCCCGGTCGGAGGAGCTACGAGCAGTACTTC; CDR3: CSASYPGRRSYEQYF
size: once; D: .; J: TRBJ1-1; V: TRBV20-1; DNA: TGCGTTGGGCTCCGGGGGGCCTCTTACACTGAAGCTTTCTTT; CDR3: CVGLRGASYTEAFF
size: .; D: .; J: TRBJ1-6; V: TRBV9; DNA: TGTGCCAGCAGCGTGCCGGATTCACCCCTCCACTTT; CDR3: CASSVPDSPLHF
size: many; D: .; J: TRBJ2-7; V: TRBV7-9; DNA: TGTGCCAGCAGCTTAGCGCAGGGGTCCTTTTACGAGCAGTACTTC; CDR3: CASSLAQGSFYEQYF
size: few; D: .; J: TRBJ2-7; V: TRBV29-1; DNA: TGCAGCGTTGAAGGGGCCGGAAAGGCAGAGCAGTACTTC; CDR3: CSVEGAGKAEQYF
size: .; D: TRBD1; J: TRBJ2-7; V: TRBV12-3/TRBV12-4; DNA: TGTGCCAGCAGTCCGGCAGGGGGCGCCTACGAGCAGTACTTC; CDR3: CASSPAGGAYEQYF
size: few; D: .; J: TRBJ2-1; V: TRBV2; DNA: TGTGCCAGCAGTGTAGTAACCGGGGCCTATAATGAGCAGTTCTTC; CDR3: CASSVVTGAYNEQFF
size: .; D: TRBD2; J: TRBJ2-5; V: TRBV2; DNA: TGTGCCAGCAGGTGGCGGGGGGGAGAGACCCAGTACTTC; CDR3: CASRWRGGETQYF
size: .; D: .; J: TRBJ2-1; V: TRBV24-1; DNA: TGTGCCATCAGTGACCGGACAGACAATGAGCAGTTCTTC; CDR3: CAISDRTDNEQFF
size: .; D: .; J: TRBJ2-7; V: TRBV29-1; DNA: TGCAGCGTTGATGGGGAGGGGGTGTCGAACGAGCAGTACTTC; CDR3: CSVDGEGVSNEQYF
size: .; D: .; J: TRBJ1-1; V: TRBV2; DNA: TGTGCCAGCAGTGATTTCCGCAGGGAAAGGGACTTGAACACTGAAGCTTTCTTT; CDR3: CASSDFRRERDLNTEAFF
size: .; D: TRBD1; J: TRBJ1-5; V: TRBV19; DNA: TGTGCCAGTAGTTTAACAGGGGAACAGCCCCAGCATTTT; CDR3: CASSLTGEQPQHF
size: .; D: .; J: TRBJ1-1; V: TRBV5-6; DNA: TGTGCCAGCAGCTTCGACCCGGACAGCTTGAACACTGAAGCTTTCTTT; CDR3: CASSFDPDSLNTEAFF
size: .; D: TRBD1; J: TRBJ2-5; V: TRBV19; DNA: TGTGCCAGTAGTATGGGGACAGGGTATCAAGAGACCCAGTACTTC; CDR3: CASSMGTGYQETQYF
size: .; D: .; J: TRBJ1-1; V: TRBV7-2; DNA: TGTGCCAGCAGCGCGCAGGTGAACACTGAAGCTTTCTTT; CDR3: CASSAQVNTEAFF
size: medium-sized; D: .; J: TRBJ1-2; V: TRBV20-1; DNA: TGCAGTGCGAGGGGCCTGGAAGGGTATGGCTACACCTTC; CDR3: CSARGLEGYGYTF
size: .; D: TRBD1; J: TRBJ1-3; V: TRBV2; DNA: TGTGCCAGCAGTCGGGGACAGGGAGGAAACACCATATATTTT; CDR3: CASSRGQGGNTIYF
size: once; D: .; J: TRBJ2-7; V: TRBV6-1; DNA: TGTGCCAGCAGCCCCGACGGAGCAGCGGGTTACGAGCAGTACTTC; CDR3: CASSPDGAAGYEQYF
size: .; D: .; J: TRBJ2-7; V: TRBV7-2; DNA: TGTGCCAGCAGCAAAAGGGGTGTAGACTACGAGCAGTACTTC; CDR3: CASSKRGVDYEQYF
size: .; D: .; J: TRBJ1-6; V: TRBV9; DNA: TGTGCCAGCAGCGTGGCAGGGTACTCACCCCTCCACTTT; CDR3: CASSVAGYSPLHF
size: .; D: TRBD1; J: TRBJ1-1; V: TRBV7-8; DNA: TGTGCCAGCAGCCTCGGACAGGGCGATATTACTGAAGCTTTCTTT; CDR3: CASSLGQGDITEAFF
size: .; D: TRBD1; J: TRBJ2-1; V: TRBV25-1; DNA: TGTGCCAGCAGTGGACTGGACAGGGTGGGAGAGCAGTTCTTC; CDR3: CASSGLDRVGEQFF
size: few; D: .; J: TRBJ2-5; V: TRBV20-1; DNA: TGCAGTGCTAGAGGCGACACCGGGAGGACCCAGTACTTC; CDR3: CSARGDTGRTQYF
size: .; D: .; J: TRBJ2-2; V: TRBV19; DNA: TGTGCCAGTACTTACCGAGGAGGGGGCCGGGGGACCGGGGAGCTGTTTTTT; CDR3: CASTYRGGGRGTGELFF
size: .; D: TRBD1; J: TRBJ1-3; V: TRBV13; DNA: TGTGCCAGCAGCCTGGCAGGGGGTCGACTCTCTGGAGACACCATATATTTT; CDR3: CASSLAGGRLSGDTIYF
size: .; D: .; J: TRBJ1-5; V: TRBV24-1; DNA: TGTGCCACCAGTCCGCGGGACATTAATCAGCCCCAGCATTTT; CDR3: CATSPRDINQPQHF
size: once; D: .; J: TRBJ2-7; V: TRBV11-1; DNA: TGTGCCAGCAGCTTCGGGAGTGGGGAGCAGTACTTC; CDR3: CASSFGSGEQYF
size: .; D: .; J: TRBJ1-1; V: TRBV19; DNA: TGTGCCAGTAGTATTGGGGGTCCGAACACTGAAGCTTTCTTT; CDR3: CASSIGGPNTEAFF
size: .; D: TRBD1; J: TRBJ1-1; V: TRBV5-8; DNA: TGTGCCAGCAGCTTGGCAGGGACAGGGGAAGCTTTCTTT; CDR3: CASSLAGTGEAFF
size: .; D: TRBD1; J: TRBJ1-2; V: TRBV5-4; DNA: TGTGCCAGCAGCTATATCCTGACAGGGGGCAACTATGGCTACACCTTC; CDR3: CASSYILTGGNYGYTF
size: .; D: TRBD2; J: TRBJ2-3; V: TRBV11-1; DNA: TGTGCCAGCAGTCCCGTGACTAGCGGGGGGGTAGATACGCAGTATTTT; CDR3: CASSPVTSGGVDTQYF
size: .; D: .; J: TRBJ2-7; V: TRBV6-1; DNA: TGTGCCAGCAGCGCTGTCAGGGGGGGCGAGCAGTACTTC; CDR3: CASSAVRGGEQYF
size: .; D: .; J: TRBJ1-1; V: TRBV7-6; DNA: TGTGCCAGCAGCTTAGGTCGCGGGGACACTGAAGCTTTCTTT; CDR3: CASSLGRGDTEAFF
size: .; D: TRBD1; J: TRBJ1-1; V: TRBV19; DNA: TGTGCCACCGAGGGACAGGGCACTGAAGCTTTCTTT; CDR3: CATEGQGTEAFF
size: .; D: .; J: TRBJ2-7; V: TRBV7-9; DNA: TGTGCCAGCACGAGGGGCTCCTACGAGCAGTACTTC; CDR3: CASTRGSYEQYF
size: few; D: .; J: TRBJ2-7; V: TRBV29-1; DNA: TGCAGCGGGGGGAGGAAGGACGAGCAGTACTTC; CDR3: CSGGRKDEQYF
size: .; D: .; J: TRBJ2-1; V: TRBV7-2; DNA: TGTGCCAGCAGCTTAGCCGAGCAGTTCTTC; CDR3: CASSLAEQFF